These T cell receptor beta chains were read from a single sample in a study of shared clonotypes between healthy human individuals. The table came from immunoSEQ multiplex PCR; TCRdb's copy has only in-frame clones and leaves some out. The data hold approximately 2.5 million clones, with over 85% observed a single time. Input material: naive CD4+ T cells from PBMCs. These receptors all stem from a man aged 18 to 29 in good health. Some clones in this sample may be carry-over from other donors' samples. CDR3s include the opening cysteine and the closing phenylalanine or tryptophan. The D gene is left open where the match is weak. Rows give clone size only sometimes, using once, few, many, or a class for an expanded clone.

d_call,clone_size,j_call,v_call,cdr3_length,cdr3_aa,cdr3_nt
TRBD2,-,TRBJ2-1,TRBV7-8,16,CASSLSSGGGYNEQFF,TGTGCCAGCAGCTTAAGTTCGGGAGGAGGGTACAATGAGCAGTTCTTC
TRBD1,-,TRBJ1-5,TRBV5-4,16,CASSLGGTAQQSAPAF,TGTGCCAGCAGCTTGGGGGGGACAGCGCAGCAATCAGCCCCAGCATTT
TRBD1,-,TRBJ2-5,TRBV29-1,13,CSGRTGGAETQYF,TGCAGCGGAAGGACAGGGGGCGCGGAGACCCAGTACTTC
-,-,TRBJ1-1,TRBV5-1,14,CASSGGATNTEAFF,TGCGCCAGCAGCGGGGGGGCTACGAACACTGAAGCTTTCTTT
-,-,TRBJ1-5,TRBV2,13,CASRDGSNQPQHF,TGTGCCAGCAGAGACGGGAGCAATCAGCCCCAGCATTTT
TRBD1,once,TRBJ1-2,TRBV6-1,15,CASSERGQANYGYTF,TGTGCCAGCAGTGAAAGGGGACAGGCTAACTATGGCTACACCTTC
TRBD2,-,TRBJ2-7,TRBV28,14,CASLRREISYEQYF,TGTGCCAGCCTGAGGCGGGAGATCTCCTACGAGCAGTACTTC
TRBD2,-,TRBJ2-3,TRBV10-3,15,CAISFLAGGTDTQYF,TGTGCCATCAGTTTTCTAGCGGGAGGAACAGATACGCAGTATTTT
-,-,TRBJ1-5,TRBV18,13,CASSPMGNQPQHF,TGTGCCAGCTCACCAATGGGGAATCAGCCCCAGCATTTT
-,-,TRBJ2-5,TRBV4-2,15,CASSQSLLDFETQYF,TGTGCCAGCAGCCAGTCACTGCTGGACTTCGAGACCCAGTACTTC
-,-,TRBJ1-5,TRBV28,13,CASSSGGNQPQHF,TGTGCCAGCTCCTCCGGGGGCAATCAGCCCCAGCATTTT
TRBD2,-,TRBJ2-2,TRBV28,16,CASSLSAGGLTGELFF,TGTGCCAGCAGTCTATCAGCGGGAGGCCTCACCGGGGAGCTGTTTTTT
TRBD1,-,TRBJ1-1,TRBV11-2,17,CASSSRQGAAPRTEAFF,TGTGCCAGCAGCTCCAGACAGGGGGCGGCTCCGAGGACTGAAGCTTTCTTT
-,-,TRBJ2-7,TRBV6-1,13,CASSPRGTYEQYF,TGTGCCAGCAGTCCCCGGGGAACCTACGAGCAGTACTTC
TRBD1,-,TRBJ2-5,TRBV29-1,12,CSVRTGSETQYF,TGCAGCGTCCGGACAGGGAGCGAGACCCAGTACTTC
-,-,TRBJ2-7,TRBV5-1,14,CASSLASSTYEQYF,TGCGCCAGCAGCTTGGCGAGCAGCACCTACGAGCAGTACTTC
-,few,TRBJ1-1,TRBV21-1,13,CASLGQENTEAFF,TGTGCCAGCCTGGGACAGGAAAACACTGAAGCTTTCTTT
-,-,TRBJ2-5,TRBV7-6,14,CASSLNWAAETQYF,TGTGCCAGCAGCCTAAACTGGGCAGCGGAGACCCAGTACTTC
-,-,TRBJ2-7,TRBV6-5,13,CASSRRDSGEQYF,TGTGCCAGCAGCAGGCGGGACTCGGGGGAGCAGTACTTC
TRBD1,-,TRBJ2-5,TRBV9,15,CASSVGQTIQETQYF,TGTGCCAGCAGCGTGGGACAGACAATTCAAGAGACCCAGTACTTC
-,once,TRBJ2-1,TRBV18,13,CASSPMRLYEQFF,TGTGCCAGCTCACCAATGAGGCTCTATGAGCAGTTCTTC
-,-,TRBJ1-4,TRBV6-1,14,CASSDALRGEKLFF,TGTGCCAGCAGTGATGCCCTCCGGGGTGAAAAACTGTTTTTT
-,-,TRBJ2-2,TRBV10-2,13,CASSDRGTGELFF,TGCGCCAGCAGTGATCGGGGCACCGGGGAGCTGTTTTTT
-,once,TRBJ2-2,TRBV19,15,CASSTKSPNTGELFF,TGTGCCAGTAGTACCAAGAGCCCCAACACCGGGGAGCTGTTTTTT
-,-,TRBJ2-3,TRBV30,15,CAWTVGLESTDTQYF,TGTGCCTGGACCGTCGGGCTAGAAAGCACAGATACGCAGTATTTT
-,-,TRBJ2-7,TRBV28,12,CATSLGSYEQYF,TGTGCCACCTCCTTGGGCTCCTACGAGCAGTACTTC
TRBD2,-,TRBJ2-1,TRBV18,14,CASSRLAANNEQFF,TGTGCCAGCTCAAGACTAGCGGCTAACAATGAGCAGTTCTTC
-,-,TRBJ2-1,TRBV28,17,CASSFGGLTLSYNEQFF,TGTGCCAGCAGTTTTGGCGGATTGACACTTTCCTACAATGAGCAGTTCTTC
TRBD2,-,TRBJ2-1,TRBV7-2,17,CASSLGAASGRLNEQFF,TGTGCCAGCAGCTTAGGAGCGGCTAGCGGGAGGTTAAATGAGCAGTTCTTC
-,-,TRBJ1-1,TRBV18,12,CASSPRQDEAFF,TGTGCCAGCTCACCACGACAGGATGAAGCTTTCTTT
-,-,TRBJ2-3,TRBV19,14,CASTFGGYTDTQYF,TGTGCCAGTACGTTTGGCGGTTACACAGATACGCAGTATTTT
-,-,TRBJ1-5,TRBV19,16,CASSIFDRPHNQPQHF,TGTGCCAGTAGTATTTTCGACAGACCTCATAATCAGCCCCAGCATTTT
-,-,TRBJ1-1,TRBV18,14,CASSPTGGNTEAFF,TGTGCCAGCTCACCAACTGGGGGCAACACTGAAGCTTTCTTT
-,-,TRBJ2-3,TRBV28,15,CASSRRFGGSDTQYF,TGTGCCAGCAGTCGCCGTTTTGGGGGCTCAGATACGCAGTATTTT
-,-,TRBJ2-1,TRBV5-4,16,CASSRKQGHPYNEQFF,TGTGCCAGCAGCAGAAAACAGGGCCACCCCTACAATGAGCAGTTCTTC
TRBD2,-,TRBJ2-1,TRBV19,15,CASSIGREGWNEQFF,TGTGCCAGTAGTATAGGGCGGGAGGGGTGGAATGAGCAGTTCTTC
-,-,TRBJ1-5,TRBV6-1,14,CASRPIWSGQPQHF,TGTGCCAGCAGGCCTATATGGTCCGGTCAGCCCCAGCATTTT
-,-,TRBJ2-3,TRBV19,13,CASRGVGTNTQYF,TGTGCCAGTAGGGGAGTGGGTACGAATACGCAGTATTTT
-,-,TRBJ2-7,TRBV4-3,16,CASSQDLQGSPYEQYF,TGCGCCAGCAGCCAAGATCTCCAGGGGAGTCCCTACGAGCAGTACTTC
TRBD1,-,TRBJ1-1,TRBV28,13,CASSLDGTEKAFF,TGTGCCAGCAGTTTAGACGGGACAGAAAAGGCTTTCTTT
-,-,TRBJ1-4,TRBV4-2,14,CASSPGGANEKLFF,TGTGCCAGCAGCCCGGGGGGGGCGAATGAAAAACTGTTTTTT
-,-,TRBJ1-2,TRBV15,14,CATSREGSSYGYTF,TGTGCCACCAGCAGAGAAGGCAGCTCCTATGGCTACACCTTC
-,-,TRBJ1-1,TRBV6-6,14,CASTSPGIRTEAFF,TGTGCCAGCACCTCCCCCGGGATCAGGACTGAAGCTTTCTTT
-,-,TRBJ2-1,TRBV14,16,CASSQLVGGVRDEQFF,TGTGCCAGCAGCCAACTCGTTGGCGGGGTGAGGGATGAGCAGTTCTTC
-,-,TRBJ2-1,TRBV7-9,11,CASSLVTEQFF,TGTGCCAGCAGCTTAGTTACTGAGCAGTTCTTC
-,-,TRBJ2-5,TRBV4-3,14,CASSQHTGQETQYF,TGCGCCAGCAGCCAACACACAGGGCAAGAGACCCAGTACTTC
TRBD1,-,TRBJ2-3,TRBV6-6,15,CASSLGQGSTDTQYF,TGTGCCAGCAGCCTAGGACAGGGAAGTACAGATACGCAGTATTTT
-,-,TRBJ1-1,TRBV6-5,15,CASSSTGPRNTEAFF,TGTGCCAGCAGTTCAACCGGGCCGCGAAACACTGAAGCTTTCTTT
TRBD1,-,TRBJ1-2,TRBV27,16,CASSSGDRGARYGYTF,TGTGCCAGCAGTTCGGGGGACAGGGGGGCTCGGTATGGCTACACCTTC
-,-,TRBJ2-1,TRBV28,17,CASRWATPARSYNEQFF,TGTGCCAGCAGATGGGCCACCCCAGCCAGATCCTACAATGAGCAGTTCTTC
TRBD2,-,TRBJ2-7,TRBV7-2,15,CASSARLAGSYEQYF,TGTGCCAGCAGCGCCCGGCTAGCGGGTTCCTACGAGCAGTACTTC
TRBD2,-,TRBJ2-1,TRBV27,15,CASSPRPTSGNEQFF,TGTGCCAGCAGCCCTAGACCGACTAGCGGGAATGAGCAGTTCTTC
-,-,TRBJ1-3,TRBV18,12,CASSLNGGAIYF,TGTGCCAGCTCACTAAATGGGGGCGCCATATATTTT